The T cell receptor (beta chain) described here comes from a study of shared clonotypes between healthy human individuals. CD45RO-negative CD8 cells positively selected for CCR7 made up the naive population, which excluded terminally differentiated effector memory CD45RA+ cells. Remarks on this clone: What it recognizes is unknown.

TCRdb keeps only in-frame clones here, not all; method: immunoSEQ multiplex PCR. Among some 2,100,000 clones listed, about 93% were seen once. Study-level findings and limits: Rarefaction showed that sequencing of sorted subsets was incomplete (despite large depth).

The TCR originated in a young man in good health. Some clones in this sample may be carry-over from other donors' samples. Input material: naive CD8+ T cells from PBMCs.

CDR3 in amino acids: CASSLGSGQARDEQYF. The DNA for the CDR3 is TGCGCCAGCAGCTTGGGGTCGGGACAGGCTAGGGACGAGCAGTACTTC. This chain connects TRBV5-1 to TRBJ2-7; 8 bases agree with TRBD1. The germline V gene has CDR1 SGHRS and CDR2 YFSETQ. CDR3 length: 16 amino acids. Losses at the gene ends were 0 bases for V and 5 bases for J; bases not matched to a gene: 10. The variable domain in full, completed from reference TRBV5-1 and TRBJ2-7, reads KAGVTQTPRYLIKTRGQQVTLSCSPISGHRSVSWYQQTPGQGLQFLFEYFSETQRNKGNFPGRFSGRQFSNSRSEMNVSTLELGDSALYLCASSLGSGQARDEQYFGPGTRLTVT.